These 2 T cell receptor beta chains were all obtained from the same sample, sequenced in a study of regulatory T cells in long-lasting Graves disease. The time point denotes: newly diagnosed GD, antithyroid drugs for less than 3 months. With RNA extracted from PBMCs as input, the TCR library was made. HTBI primers from iRepertoire and Arm-PCR of CDR3 regions yielded the TCR beta libraries. Each CDR3 protein gets one entry after TCRdb re-called the multiplex PCR reads with MiXCR. The data show 580,000 or so distinct CDR3 sequences, roughly 15% seen once. The data also belong to a second study, concerning T cells in Graves' hyperthyroidism and ophthalmopathy.

The starting material was peripheral blood mononuclear cells (PBMCs), obtained at new diagnosis, from a patient treated with antithyroid drugs. These receptors came from a man younger than 35 with Graves disease.

About this clonotype itself: This may come from a read error, since a much larger clone is one base off. This chain connects TRBV11-2 to TRBJ2-7; possibly TRBD1 or TRBD2 for D (6 bases each). CDR1 SGHAT and CDR2 FQNNGV come from the germline V gene. The ends were cut back, 0 bases at V and 6 bases at J, with 15 bases in the middle. The CDR3 consists of 15 residues. The CDR3 sequence: CASSLDLTGACEQYF. The CDR3 DNA reads as TGTGCCAGCAGCTTAGATCTTACGGGGGCCTGCGAGCAGTACTTC.

This clonotype was counted once. This sequence may be a read error, since a much larger clone differs from it by one base. Since the CDR3 does not end with the conserved phenylalanine or tryptophan, this likely comes from a read error. J is TRBJ2-7 and V is TRBV6-2 or TRBV6-3; 11 bases map to TRBD2. After removal of 11 bases from V and 5 bases from J, the junction contained 8 bases not matched to a gene. CDR3 length equals 13 residues. Looked up from germline, CDR1 is MNHEY and CDR2 is SVGEGT. In DNA form, the CDR3 reads TGTGCCGGGGGACTAGCGGTGAGGGACGAGCAGTACCTC. Its translation: CAGGLAVRDEQYL.